Reported below is one TCR beta chain. It has no known antigen specificity. Per-base qualities were not stored, and no clone one base away is much larger. This sample was taken from a study of graft-versus-host responses after intestinal transplantation (dated by TCRdb to the early 2020s). Study-level background: Multivisceral, liver-intestinal, or isolated intestinal transplants were received by the recipients. All recipients received anti-thymocyte globulin induction followed by maintenance tacrolimus and steroids for two to four years. After intestinal transplantation, graft-versus-host and host-versus-graft alloreactive T cell clones were followed in the graft, circulation and bone marrow using bulk TCR-beta CDR3 sequencing. Alloreactive clones were identified by sequencing pre-transplant mixed lymphocyte reaction products and comparing these products with unstimulated pre-transplant donor and recipient T cells. Of the roughly 24 intestinal transplant recipients enrolled in the cohort, one of whom was a retransplant, a few patients without pretransplant specimens were excluded. Donor T cell macrochimerism was defined as a peak of at least 4% donor T cells among recipient peripheral blood mononuclear cells. Rather than going through the commercial service, samples from three later patients were sequenced in-house on an Illumina MiSeq and processed with MiXCR.

The CDR3 sequence holds 16 residues, the cysteine and phenylalanine included. CDR3 DNA only is kept here, 48 bases in frame from base 1. The germline V gene gives CDR1 as SNHLY and CDR2 as FYNNEI. Germline trimming amounts to 6 bases on V and 1 base on J, with 10 as the count of junction bases outside the gene matches. On the study overall, not on this receptor specifically: In the allografts of patients with donor T cell macrochimerism, GvH to HvG T cell clonal ratios were high. Early after transplant, declines in HvG clones were associated with peak levels of circulating GvH clones. The conclusions were limited by the relatively low number and heterogeneity of the intestinal transplant patients. GvH clones were detected in recipient bone marrow, and some appeared earlier in ileal mucosa or blood, consistent with an intestinal mucosal origin.

The time point label corresponds to: cells obtained before transplantation from donor or recipient. CD3+CD4+ and CD3+CD8+ populations were FACS-sorted from unstimulated pre-transplant donor and recipient cells taken from spleen or lymph nodes. The library was obtained by the immunoSEQ multiplex PCR assay. For most patients, genomic DNA was isolated using the Qiagen DNeasy Blood and Tissue Kit and was shipped frozen to Adaptive Biotechnologies for TCR sequencing. High-throughput TCR-beta CDR3 sequencing of genomic DNA from most patients was performed by Adaptive Biotechnologies. The original pipeline was this. Adaptive's ImmunoSEQ software supplied the TCR sequencing data for 15 to 20 patients, while MiXCR and VDJtools were used to process a few other patients. CD4 versus CD8 sorting errors were corrected by removing sequences found in both subsets at a frequency ratio below 5:1. CDR3 nucleotide sequences shared between donor and recipient were removed because their origin could not be assigned. To be classed as alloreactive, a clone needed at least 2-fold expansion over unstimulated cells and a minimum CFSE-low frequency of 0.002% (template counts) or 0.001% (read counts). A clone was considered mappable if detected in the sequenced pre-transplant spleen, lymph node, or MLR CFSE-low populations of the donor or recipient. The cumulative frequency of alloreactive clones was calculated as a percentage of all sequences, weighted by copy number. The immuneACCESS repertoire file appears here via TCRdb, limited to in-frame rearrangements. These files lack a portion of the clones; in checked studies, under half of the deficit traces to unresolved V genes, and the cause of the others is not known. The V and J calls and clone size were taken over from that table, and D and trimming were inferred from the DNA. The table for this sample lists tens of thousands of clones; around 89% of them were counted only once. Jointly, the top ten make up 0.62% of the sample.

This specimen was unstimulated CD4+ T cells sorted from spleen or lymph node cells, taken before transplant. The chain links TRBV2 with TRBJ1-1, with 8 middle bases fitting TRBD1. This sequence was found in a human donor who was the organ donor for an intestinal transplant. The CDR3 protein: CASSHTPGQGNTEAFF. The DNA reads TGTGCCAGCAGCCACACACCCGGACAGGGGAACACTGAAGCTTTCTTT. Joined to the reference TRBV2 and TRBJ1-1 proteins, this CDR3 gives the full variable domain: EPEVTQTPSHQVTQMGQEVILRCVPISNHLYFYWYRQILGQKVEFLVSFYNNEISEKSEIFDDQFSVERPDGSNFTLKIRSTKLEDSAMYFCASSHTPGQGNTEAFFGQGTRLTVV.